This TCR beta chain was identified in a study of blood T cell repertoires in COVID-19. About the study: COVID-19 samples from acute and convalescent phases originated in the United States, Italy and Spain. The analysed material was cDNA or gDNA that came from T cells, B-cell-depleted T cells, or PBMCs.

In the original analysis: Researchers report that nucleated cell counts were estimated from reference gene primer amplification. The repertoire was sequenced with immunoSEQ multiplex PCR; TCRdb's copy has only in-frame clones and lacks some. V, J and clone size reflect that table, while D and trimming were determined from the DNA. The sample shows roughly 63,000 clones, roughly 86% of them seen only once. This clone was counted once. The sequenced sample consisted of peripheral blood. The TCR sequence derives from a woman between 50 and 59 years old with active or convalescent COVID-19.

In DNA form, the CDR3 reads TGTGCCAGCAGGGACAGGGGGACCAATCAGCCCCAGCATTTT. Its protein product is CASRDRGTNQPQHF. V usage is TRBV6-5 and J usage is TRBJ1-5; 10 bases are a match to TRBD1. This CDR3 is 14 amino acids long. The trim removed 6 bases at V and 3 bases at J, leaving 2 bases unmatched. Germline-derived CDR1 and CDR2 are MNHEY and SVGAGI.